Below are 14 T cell receptor beta chains sequenced from a single sample in a study of T cell clones after liver transplantation. Libraries were prepared by immunoSEQ multiplex PCR; TCRdb keeps only in-frame clonotypes and omits some of them. The table includes around 78,000 clones, approximately 82% detected once. The specimen comprised CD4+ T cells from blood, sampled at the 22-month timepoint. These receptors were collected from a human patient who received a liver transplant. Some T cells may have come from the graft donor.

The chain couples TRBV21-1 to TRBJ1-3; the table's D call of TRBD1 was not tested on the DNA. TRBV21-1 is annotated as a pseudogene. This CDR3 is built from 13 residues. CDR3 bases: TGTGCCAGCACAGGGCCCTCAGGAAACACCATATATTTT. Translation: CASTGPSGNTIYF.

CDR3 sequence reads: CASSLNRQADTQYF. The CDR3 nucleotides read TGTGCCAGCAGTTTAAATAGACAGGCAGATACGCAGTATTTT. V gene TRBV27 combines with J gene TRBJ2-3; tentatively, D is TRBD1 (6 bases). Germline V gene sequence: CDR1 MNHEY, CDR2 SMNVEV (reference sequence). V shed 2 bases and J shed 4 bases, with 10 bases lying between them. There are 14 residues in the CDR3.

In DNA, the CDR3 is TGTGCCATCATGGACAGGGGAGACACCGGGGAGCTGTTTTTT. Amino acids: CAIMDRGDTGELFF. The chain is built from TRBV10-3 and TRBJ2-2; 9 nucleotides align to TRBD1. This CDR3 has 14 amino acids. The V gene's germline CDR1 is ENHRY and CDR2 SYGVKD. Trimming at V came to 7 bases and at J to 3 bases, leaving 3 bases not matched to a gene.

The chain links TRBV7-9 to TRBJ2-5, with 7 bases lining up with TRBD2. Germline CDR1 and CDR2: SEHNR and FQNEAQ (reference sequence). The CDR3 extends over 14 amino acids. The V segment lost 7 bases and the J segment 1 base; nucleotides outside the gene matches: 6. The CDR3 DNA reads as TGTGCCAGCACCGCTAGCGGATCCCAAGAGACCCAGTACTTC. Protein product: CASTASGSQETQYF. The variable domain in full, completed from reference TRBV7-9 and TRBJ2-5, reads DTGVSQNPRHKITKRGQNVTFRCDPISEHNRLYWYRQTLGQGPEFLTYFQNEAQLEKSRLLSDRFSAERPKGSFSTLEIQRTEQGDSAMYLCASTASGSQETQYFGPGTRLLVL.

The rearrangement joins TRBV4-1 to TRBJ2-5, with 8 bases fitting TRBD2. CDR1 MGHRA and CDR2 YSYEKL come from the germline V gene. Trimming took 4 bases from V and 5 from J; bases not matched to a gene: 21. This CDR3 is 19 amino acids long. The CDR3 spells CASSRHSRGKRETMETQYF. The CDR3 DNA reads as TGCGCCAGCAGCCGCCACTCCCGGGGGAAGCGGGAGACGATGGAGACCCAGTACTTC.

This clone has just one count. The chain couples TRBV5-5 to TRBJ1-1, with D possibly TRBD1 on 6 matching bases. CDR1 SGHKS and CDR2 YYEKEE come from the germline V gene (reference sequence). Trimming took off 4 bases at V and 2 bases at J, with 9 bases between the two ends. The CDR3 extends over 13 amino acids. As DNA, the CDR3 is TGTGCCAGCAGCAAACAGGGTAACACTGAAGCTTTCTTT. Protein sequence: CASSKQGNTEAFF.

The gene calls are TRBV28 and TRBJ2-3; tentative D call: TRBD2 (7 bases). The CDR3 is made up of 16 amino acids. V lost 8 bases to trimming and J lost 3 bases, with 21 bases between them. Looked up from germline, CDR1 is MDHEN and CDR2 is SYDVKM. Written as DNA, the CDR3 is TGTGCCAGCCGATTCCCGGGGGGAGGGGGGACAGATACGCAGTATTTT. Translated, it gives CASRFPGGGGTDTQYF.

V usage is TRBV18 and J usage is TRBJ1-1; D uncertain. The CDR3 has 18 residues. The germline V and J ends were trimmed by 3 bases and 1 base, with 21 bases remaining between them. Germline CDR1 reads KGHSH; CDR2 reads LQKENI. Written as DNA, the CDR3 is TGTGCCAGCTCACCGGGTCTTAAGATTAGGCCTGAGAACACTGAAGCTTTCTTT. Translated, it gives CASSPGLKIRPENTEAFF.

The J gene is TRBJ2-1, the V gene TRBV28; D may match TRBD1 or TRBD2 (5 bases each). Between the trimmed V and J ends, which lost 10 bases and 5 bases, there was a span of 15 bases. Per germline, CDR1 MDHEN and CDR2 SYDVKM. CDR3 size: 13 residues. The CDR3 loop is CAIQAGRDNEQFF. The DNA of the CDR3 is TGTGCCATCCAGGCGGGCAGGGACAATGAGCAGTTCTTC.

The rearrangement links TRBV6-4 to TRBJ2-1; 8 positions match TRBD2. CDR1 is MRHNA and CDR2 is SNTAGT in the germline V gene. The CDR3 spans 14 residues. Losses at the gene ends were 5 bases for V and 5 bases for J; bases not matched to a gene: 5. The CDR3 DNA reads as TGTGCCAGCAGTAGCGCGGGAGGTAACAATGAGCAGTTCTTC. This sequence encodes CASSSAGGNNEQFF.

Turning to this clone: Other DNA sequences from this sample encode an identical CDR3 as well. J is TRBJ1-1 and V is TRBV20-1, with D perhaps matching TRBD1 (5 bases). V was trimmed by 6 bases and J by 11 bases, leaving 16 bases between them. CDR3 length: 11 amino acids. CDR1 and CDR2 from the germline V gene are DFQATT and SNEGSKA (reference sequence). The CDR3 loop is CSAVRGLEAFF. The CDR3, as DNA: TGCAGTGCGGTCCGGGGACTTGAGGCTTTCTTT.

This clone has just a few counts. The V call is TRBV18, the J call TRBJ1-5, with 7 bases aligning to TRBD1. The J segment lost 0 bases and the V segment lost 5 bases, leaving 4 bases of the junction unmatched. The germline CDR1 and CDR2 sequences are KGHSH and LQKENI. The CDR3 loop spans 15 amino acids. CDR3 sequence: CASSGDRNSNQPQHF. For the CDR3, the DNA is TGTGCCAGCTCAGGGGACAGAAATAGCAATCAGCCCCAGCATTTT.

The rearrangement uses TRBV28 and TRBJ2-7, with TRBD1 as a possible D gene (6 bases). Germline CDR1 MDHEN, CDR2 SYDVKM. The V and J ends lost 7 bases and 2 bases respectively, with 15 bases between them. This CDR3 spans 14 amino acids. The DNA for the CDR3 is TGTGCCAGCATCGAGGCACAGGGAGCCTACGAGCAGTACTTC. Translation: CASIEAQGAYEQYF. Full variable domain (rest looked up from reference TRBV28 and TRBJ2-7): DVKVTQSSRYLVKRTGEKVFLECVQDMDHENMFWYRQDPGLGLRLIYFSYDVKMKEKGDIPEGYSVSREKKERFSLILESASTNQTSMYLCASIEAQGAYEQYFGPGTRLTVT.

The rearrangement uses TRBV18 and TRBJ2-3; unclear D gene. Germline V CDR1 and CDR2: KGHSH, LQKENI. V lost 1 base and J 4 bases, leaving 6 bases between the germline ends. The CDR3 length is 13 residues. CDR3 DNA sequence: TGTGCCAGCTCACCACAGGGTTCAGATACGCAGTATTTT. Its translation is CASSPQGSDTQYF.